This T cell receptor (beta chain) was documented in a study of shared clonotypes between healthy human individuals. At the level of the study: Donor ages ranged 18 to 49 years: a couple of women, a few men. CD8 memory received one plate per donor, CD8 naive two, CD4 memory three and CD4 naive three.

The genomic DNA of each subset was split evenly across several immunoSEQ plates. Repertoires were generated with immunoSEQ multiplex PCR, while TCRdb's copy carries only in-frame clones and drops some. Of 1,400,000 or so clones detected, 98% appear once; the ten largest clones hold approximately 0.4%. General observations from the study: It was expected that sequencing depth would affect clonotype sharing among donors.

The CDR3 covers 14 residues. Germline loops: CDR1 SGDLS, CDR2 YYNGEE. V was clipped by 4 bases and J by 5 bases; unmatched bases: 5. A note on this clone: Its matching antigen is unknown.

The rearrangement uses TRBV9 and TRBJ2-1, with 8 bases lining up with TRBD2. The sample comprised naive CD4+ T cells sorted from blood. Subset described: CD45RA+ positively selected. This sequence was found in a man aged 25 to 45 in good health. CDR3 amino acids: CASSFTSGHNEQFF. CDR3 bases: TGTGCCAGCAGCTTCACTAGCGGACACAATGAGCAGTTCTTC.